This T cell receptor (beta chain) emerged from a study of cytomegalovirus exposure and HLA in healthy donors. Comment on this clone: Other DNA sequences in the sample encode the same CDR3.

In nominal health when sampled, donors likely had unrecorded immune exposures nonetheless. PCR amplification relied on 60 Vbeta primers (plus 13 Jbeta primers). Clones were read by immunoSEQ multiplex PCR, and TCRdb kept only the in-frame ones, dropping some. The table has some 140,000 clones, 65% to 80% seen once. CDR1 and CDR2 (germline): KGHSH, LQKENI. The CDR3 is made up of 13 amino acids. Trimming shortened V by 2 bases and J by 1 base, and 6 bases separated the two germline ends. This chain links TRBV18 with TRBJ2-7; D possibly corresponds to TRBD1 (5 bases). The sequencing sample was made of PBMCs. The sequence was obtained from a man in his forties or fifties in good health and CMV-seropositive. CDR3 sequence reads: CASSPDRSYEQYF. The CDR3, as DNA: TGTGCCAGCTCACCAGACAGATCCTACGAGCAGTACTTC.